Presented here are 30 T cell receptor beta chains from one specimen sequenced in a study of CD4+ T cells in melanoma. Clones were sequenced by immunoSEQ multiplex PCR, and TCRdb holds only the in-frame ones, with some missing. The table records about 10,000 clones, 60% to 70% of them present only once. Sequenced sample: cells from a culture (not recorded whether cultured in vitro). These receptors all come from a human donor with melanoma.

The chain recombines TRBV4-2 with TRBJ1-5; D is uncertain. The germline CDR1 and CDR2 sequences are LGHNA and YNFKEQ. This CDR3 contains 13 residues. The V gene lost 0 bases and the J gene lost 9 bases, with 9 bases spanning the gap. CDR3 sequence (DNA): TGTGCCAGCAGCCAAGATCCGGGAGCGCCCCAGCATTTT. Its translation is CASSQDPGAPQHF.

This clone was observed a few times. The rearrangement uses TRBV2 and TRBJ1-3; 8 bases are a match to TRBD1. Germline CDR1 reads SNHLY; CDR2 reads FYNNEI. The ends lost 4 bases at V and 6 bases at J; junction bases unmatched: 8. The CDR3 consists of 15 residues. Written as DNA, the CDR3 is TGTGCCAGCAGTGGGCCGGGGACAGGAGAAAACACCATATATTTT. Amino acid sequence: CASSGPGTGENTIYF.

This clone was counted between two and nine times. The CDR3 region is CASSSKFQGGTEAFF. For the CDR3, the DNA is TGCGCCAGCAGCTCAAAGTTTCAAGGGGGCACTGAAGCTTTCTTT. This sequence joins TRBV5-1 and TRBJ1-1, with a tentative D call TRBD1 (6 bases). V was pared by 3 bases and J by 4 bases, with 16 bases between. The CDR3 extends over 15 amino acids. Germline assignment: CDR1 SGHRS and CDR2 YFSETQ.

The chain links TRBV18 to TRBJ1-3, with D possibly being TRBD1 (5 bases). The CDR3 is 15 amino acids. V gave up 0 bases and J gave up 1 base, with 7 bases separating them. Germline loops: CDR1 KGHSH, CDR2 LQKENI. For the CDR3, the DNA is TGTGCCAGCTCACCACCCGGGGGATCTGGAAACACCATATATTTT. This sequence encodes CASSPPGGSGNTIYF.

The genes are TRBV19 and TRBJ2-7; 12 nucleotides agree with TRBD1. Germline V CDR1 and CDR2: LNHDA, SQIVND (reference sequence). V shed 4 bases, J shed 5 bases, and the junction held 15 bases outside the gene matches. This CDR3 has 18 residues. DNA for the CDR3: TGTGCCAGTAGTAAAGCGGCGGGGACAGGGGGCGCGTACGACGAGCAGTACTTC. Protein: CASSKAAGTGGAYDEQYF. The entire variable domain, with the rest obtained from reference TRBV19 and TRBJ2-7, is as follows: DGGITQSPKYLFRKEGQNVTLSCEQNLNHDAMYWYRQDPGQGLRLIYYSQIVNDFQKGDIAEGYSVSREKKESFPLTVTSAQKNPTAFYLCASSKAAGTGGAYDEQYFGPGTRLTVT.

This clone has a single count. DNA of the CDR3: TGTGCCATCAAAGAATTGATGGGACAGCAAGATGGCTACACCTTC. This encodes CAIKELMGQQDGYTF. The chain couples TRBV10-3 to TRBJ1-2; 7 bases are a match to TRBD1. CDR1 and CDR2 (germline): ENHRY, SYGVKD. V was pared by 7 bases and J by 6 bases, with 14 bases of the junction left unmatched. The CDR3 has 15 amino acids.

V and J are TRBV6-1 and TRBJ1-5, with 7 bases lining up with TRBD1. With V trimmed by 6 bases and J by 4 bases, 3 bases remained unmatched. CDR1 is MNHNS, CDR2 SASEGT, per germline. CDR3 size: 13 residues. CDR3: CASRDRVNQPQHF. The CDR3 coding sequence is TGTGCCAGCAGAGACAGGGTTAATCAGCCCCAGCATTTT.

CDR3 DNA sequence: TGTGCCAGCTCACCAAACAAACAGGGGGCCCCCTACGAGCAGTACTTC. It codes for CASSPNKQGAPYEQYF. The chain has TRBV18 and TRBJ2-7, with 9 bases matching TRBD1. J lost 2 bases, V lost 2 bases, and 7 bases had no gene match. This CDR3 is built from 16 residues. Germline V CDR1 and CDR2: KGHSH, LQKENI.

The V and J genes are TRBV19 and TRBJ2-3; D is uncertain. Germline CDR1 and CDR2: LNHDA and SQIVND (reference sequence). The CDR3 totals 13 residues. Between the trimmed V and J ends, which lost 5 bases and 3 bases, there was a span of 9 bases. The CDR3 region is CASSGLATDTQYF. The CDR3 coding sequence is TGTGCCAGTAGTGGGTTGGCGACAGATACGCAGTATTTT. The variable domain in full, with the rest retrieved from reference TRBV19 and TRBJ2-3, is DGGITQSPKYLFRKEGQNVTLSCEQNLNHDAMYWYRQDPGQGLRLIYYSQIVNDFQKGDIAEGYSVSREKKESFPLTVTSAQKNPTAFYLCASSGLATDTQYFGPGTRLTVL.

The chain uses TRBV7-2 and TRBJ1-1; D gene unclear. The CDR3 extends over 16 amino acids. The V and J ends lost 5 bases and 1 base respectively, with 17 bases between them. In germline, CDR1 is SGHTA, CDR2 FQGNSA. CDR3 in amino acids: CASSPSLLKANTEAFF. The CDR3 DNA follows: TGTGCCAGCAGCCCGAGTCTCCTTAAGGCGAACACTGAAGCTTTCTTT.

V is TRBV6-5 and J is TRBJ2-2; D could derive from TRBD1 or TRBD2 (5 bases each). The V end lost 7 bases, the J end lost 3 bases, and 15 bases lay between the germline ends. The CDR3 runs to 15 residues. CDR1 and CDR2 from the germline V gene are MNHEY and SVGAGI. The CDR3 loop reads CASKMGWGYTGELFF. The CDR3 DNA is TGTGCCAGCAAGATGGGATGGGGGTACACCGGGGAGCTGTTTTTT.

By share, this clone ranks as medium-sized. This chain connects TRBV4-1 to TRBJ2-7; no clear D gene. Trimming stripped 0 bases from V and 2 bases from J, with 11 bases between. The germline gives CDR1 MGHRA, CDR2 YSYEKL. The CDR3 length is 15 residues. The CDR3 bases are TGCGCCAGCAGCCAAGATCCGGGCGGAACCTACGAGCAGTACTTC. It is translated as CASSQDPGGTYEQYF.

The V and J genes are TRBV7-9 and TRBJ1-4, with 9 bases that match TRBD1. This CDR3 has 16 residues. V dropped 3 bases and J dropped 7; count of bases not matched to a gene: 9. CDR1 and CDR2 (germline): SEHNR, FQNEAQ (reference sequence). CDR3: CASSLGFGTGTEKLFF. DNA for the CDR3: TGTGCCAGCAGCTTGGGTTTTGGGACAGGGACTGAAAAACTGTTTTTT.

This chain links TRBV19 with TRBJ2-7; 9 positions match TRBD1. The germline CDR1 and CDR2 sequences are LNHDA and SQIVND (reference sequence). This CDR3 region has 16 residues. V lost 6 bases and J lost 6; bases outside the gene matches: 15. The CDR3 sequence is CASSALGTGMDSEQYF. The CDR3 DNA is TGTGCCAGTAGCGCACTGGGGACAGGGATGGATAGCGAGCAGTACTTC.

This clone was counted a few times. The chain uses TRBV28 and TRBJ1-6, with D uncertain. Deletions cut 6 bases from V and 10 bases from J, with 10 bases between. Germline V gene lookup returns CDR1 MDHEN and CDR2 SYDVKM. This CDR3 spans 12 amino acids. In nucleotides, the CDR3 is TGTGCCAGCAGGGGGTCGGGCTCACCCCTCCACTTT. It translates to CASRGSGSPLHF.

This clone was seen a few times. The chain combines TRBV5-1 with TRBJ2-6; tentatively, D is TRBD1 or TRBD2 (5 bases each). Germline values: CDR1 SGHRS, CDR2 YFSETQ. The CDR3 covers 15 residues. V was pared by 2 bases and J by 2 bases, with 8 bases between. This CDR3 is CASSFGTPGANVLTF. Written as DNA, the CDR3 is TGCGCCAGCAGCTTCGGGACCCCTGGGGCCAACGTCCTGACTTTC.

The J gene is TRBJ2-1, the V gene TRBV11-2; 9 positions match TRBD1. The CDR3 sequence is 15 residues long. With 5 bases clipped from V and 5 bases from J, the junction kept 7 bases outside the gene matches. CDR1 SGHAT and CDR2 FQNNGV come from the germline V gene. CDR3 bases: TGTGCCAGCAGCCGAACAGGGGGCGCAAACAATGAGCAGTTCTTC. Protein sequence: CASSRTGGANNEQFF.

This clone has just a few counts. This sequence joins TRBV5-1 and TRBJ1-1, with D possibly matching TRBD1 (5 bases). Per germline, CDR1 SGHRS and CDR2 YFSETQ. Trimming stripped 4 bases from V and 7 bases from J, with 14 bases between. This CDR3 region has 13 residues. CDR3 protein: CASSKLGPGEAFF. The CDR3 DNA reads TGCGCCAGCAGCAAACTGGGACCGGGTGAAGCTTTCTTT.

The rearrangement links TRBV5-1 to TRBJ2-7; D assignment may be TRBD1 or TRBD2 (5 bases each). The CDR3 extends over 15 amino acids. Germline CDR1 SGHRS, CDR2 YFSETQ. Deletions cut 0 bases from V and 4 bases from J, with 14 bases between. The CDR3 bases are TGCGCCAGCAGCTTGGGAACTCGAGGGGATTACGAGCAGTACTTC. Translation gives CASSLGTRGDYEQYF.

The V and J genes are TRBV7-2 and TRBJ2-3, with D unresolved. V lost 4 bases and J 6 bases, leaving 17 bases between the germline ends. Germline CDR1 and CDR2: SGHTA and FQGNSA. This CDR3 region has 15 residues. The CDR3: CASSSGPERGDTQYF. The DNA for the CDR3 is TGTGCCAGCAGCTCCGGCCCAGAAAGAGGTGATACGCAGTATTTT.

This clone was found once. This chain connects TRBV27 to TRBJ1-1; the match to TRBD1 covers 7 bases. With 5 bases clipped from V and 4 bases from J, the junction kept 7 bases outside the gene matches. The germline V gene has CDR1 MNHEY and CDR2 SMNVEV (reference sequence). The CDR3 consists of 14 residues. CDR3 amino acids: CASSPKQGSTEAFF. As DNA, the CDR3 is TGTGCCAGCAGTCCCAAACAGGGGAGCACTGAAGCTTTCTTT.

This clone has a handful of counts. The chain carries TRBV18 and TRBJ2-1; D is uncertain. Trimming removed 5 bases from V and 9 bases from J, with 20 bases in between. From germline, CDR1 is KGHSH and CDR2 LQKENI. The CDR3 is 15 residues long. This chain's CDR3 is CASSSASNRGTEQFF. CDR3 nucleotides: TGTGCCAGCTCATCCGCCTCCAACCGCGGTACTGAGCAGTTCTTC. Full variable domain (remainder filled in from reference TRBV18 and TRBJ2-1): NAGVMQNPRHLVRRRGQEARLRCSPMKGHSHVYWYRQLPEEGLKFMVYLQKENIIDESGMPKERFSAEFPKEGPSILRIQQVVRGDSAAYFCASSSASNRGTEQFFGPGTRLTVL.

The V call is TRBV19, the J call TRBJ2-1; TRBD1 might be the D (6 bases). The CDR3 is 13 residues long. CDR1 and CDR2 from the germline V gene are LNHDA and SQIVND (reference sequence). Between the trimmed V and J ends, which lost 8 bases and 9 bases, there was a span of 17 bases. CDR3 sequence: CASDGQPRGEQFF. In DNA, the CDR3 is TGTGCCAGTGATGGACAGCCTAGGGGTGAGCAGTTCTTC.

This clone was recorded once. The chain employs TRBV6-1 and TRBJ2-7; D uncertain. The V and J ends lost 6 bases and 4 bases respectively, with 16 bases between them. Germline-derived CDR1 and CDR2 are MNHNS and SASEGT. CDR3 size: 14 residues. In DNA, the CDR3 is TGTGCCAGCAGCCCGTCGCTATGGGGATACGAGCAGTACTTC. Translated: CASSPSLWGYEQYF.

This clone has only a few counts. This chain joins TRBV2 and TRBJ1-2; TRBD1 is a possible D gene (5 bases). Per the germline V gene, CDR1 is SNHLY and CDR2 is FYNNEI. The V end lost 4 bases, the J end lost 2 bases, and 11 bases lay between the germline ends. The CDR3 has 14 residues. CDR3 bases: TGTGCCAGCAGTGTTCAGGGAGTAAACTATGGCTACACCTTC. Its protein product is CASSVQGVNYGYTF.

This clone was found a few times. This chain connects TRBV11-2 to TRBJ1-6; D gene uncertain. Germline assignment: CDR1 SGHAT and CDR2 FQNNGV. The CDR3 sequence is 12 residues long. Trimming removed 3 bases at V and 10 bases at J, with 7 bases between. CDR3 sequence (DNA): TGTGCCAGCAGCTTCGAGCGGTCACCCCTCCACTTT. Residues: CASSFERSPLHF.

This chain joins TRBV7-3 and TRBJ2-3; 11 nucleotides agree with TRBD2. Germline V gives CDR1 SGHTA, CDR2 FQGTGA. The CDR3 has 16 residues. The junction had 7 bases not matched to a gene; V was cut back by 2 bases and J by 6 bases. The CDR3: CASSLRLAGGGDTQYF. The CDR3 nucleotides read TGTGCCAGCAGCTTACGCCTAGCGGGGGGCGGTGATACGCAGTATTTT. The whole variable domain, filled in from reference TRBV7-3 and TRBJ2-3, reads GAGVSQTPSNKVTEKGKYVELRCDPISGHTALYWYRQSLGQGPEFLIYFQGTGAADDSGLPNDRFFAVRPEGSVSTLKIQRTERGDSAVYLCASSLRLAGGGDTQYFGPGTRLTVL.

The CDR3 region has the DNA TGTGCCAGCAGTGCGCTGACAGGAGGAGGCTACACCTTC. It codes for CASSALTGGGYTF. The chain recombines TRBV6-1 with TRBJ1-2, with D tentatively TRBD1 (6 bases). The CDR3 runs to 13 residues. Trimming removed 4 bases from V and 8 bases from J, with 14 bases in between. The germline CDR1 and CDR2 sequences are MNHNS and SASEGT.

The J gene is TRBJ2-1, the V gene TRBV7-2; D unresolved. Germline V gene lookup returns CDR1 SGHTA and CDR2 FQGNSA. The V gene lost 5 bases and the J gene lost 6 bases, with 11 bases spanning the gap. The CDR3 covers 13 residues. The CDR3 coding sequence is TGTGCCAGCAGCGTCCGTAGTGGCAATGAGCAGTTCTTC. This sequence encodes CASSVRSGNEQFF.

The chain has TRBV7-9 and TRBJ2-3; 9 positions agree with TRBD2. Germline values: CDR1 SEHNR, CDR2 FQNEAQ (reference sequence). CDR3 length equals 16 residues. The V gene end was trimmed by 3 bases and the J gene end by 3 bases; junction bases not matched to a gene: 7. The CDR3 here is CASSFTSGPLTDTQYF. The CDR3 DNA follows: TGTGCCAGCAGCTTTACTAGCGGGCCCCTAACAGATACGCAGTATTTT.